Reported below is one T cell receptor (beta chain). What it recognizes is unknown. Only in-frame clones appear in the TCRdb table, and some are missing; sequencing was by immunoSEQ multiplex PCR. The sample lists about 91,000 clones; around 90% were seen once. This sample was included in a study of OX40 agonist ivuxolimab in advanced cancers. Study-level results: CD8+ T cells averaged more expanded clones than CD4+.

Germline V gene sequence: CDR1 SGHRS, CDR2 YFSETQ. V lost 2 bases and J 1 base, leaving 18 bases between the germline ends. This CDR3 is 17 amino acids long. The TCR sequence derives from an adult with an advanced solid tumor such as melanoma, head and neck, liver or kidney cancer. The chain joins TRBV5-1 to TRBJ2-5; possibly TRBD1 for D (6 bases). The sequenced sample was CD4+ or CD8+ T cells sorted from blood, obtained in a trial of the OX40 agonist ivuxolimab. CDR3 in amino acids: CASSLGDTSTLQETQYF. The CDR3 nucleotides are TGCGCCAGCAGCTTAGGGGACACCTCTACCCTCCAAGAGACCCAGTACTTC.